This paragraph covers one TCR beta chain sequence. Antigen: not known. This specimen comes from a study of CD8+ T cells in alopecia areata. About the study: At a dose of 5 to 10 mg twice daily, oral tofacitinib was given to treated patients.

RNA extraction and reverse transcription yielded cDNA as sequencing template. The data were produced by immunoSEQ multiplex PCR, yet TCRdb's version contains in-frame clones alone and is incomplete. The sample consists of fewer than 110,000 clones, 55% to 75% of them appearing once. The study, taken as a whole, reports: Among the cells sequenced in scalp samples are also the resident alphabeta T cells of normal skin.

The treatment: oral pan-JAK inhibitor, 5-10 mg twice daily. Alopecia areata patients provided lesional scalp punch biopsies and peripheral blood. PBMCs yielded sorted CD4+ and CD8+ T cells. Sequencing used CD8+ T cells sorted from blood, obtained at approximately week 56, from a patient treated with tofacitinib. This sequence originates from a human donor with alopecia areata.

The CDR3 spells CASSSEEGETQYF. The CDR3 bases are TGTGCCAGCAGCTCGGAGGAGGGGGAGACCCAGTACTTC. The chain is built from TRBV13 and TRBJ2-5; tentative D call: TRBD2 (6 bases). CDR1 PRHDT and CDR2 FYEKMQ come from the germline V gene (reference sequence). V gave up 4 bases and J gave up 5 bases, with 11 bases separating them. The CDR3 spans 13 residues.